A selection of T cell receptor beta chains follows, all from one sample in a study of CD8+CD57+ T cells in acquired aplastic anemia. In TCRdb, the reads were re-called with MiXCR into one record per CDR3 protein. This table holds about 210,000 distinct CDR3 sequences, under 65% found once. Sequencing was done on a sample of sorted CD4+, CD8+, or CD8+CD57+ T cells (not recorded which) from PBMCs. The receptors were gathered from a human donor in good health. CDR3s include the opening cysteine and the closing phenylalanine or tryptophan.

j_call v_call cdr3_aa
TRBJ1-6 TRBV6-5 CASSYPGADSPLHF
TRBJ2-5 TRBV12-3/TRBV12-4 CASSSASGVTETQYF
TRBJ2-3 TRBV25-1 CASSEVSGLAGEEDTQYF
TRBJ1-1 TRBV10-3 CASRGQGNTEAFF
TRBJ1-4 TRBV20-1 CSARGTGGTDNEKLFF
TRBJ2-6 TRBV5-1 CASSEGGSGANVLTF
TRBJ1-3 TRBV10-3 CAVLGGDTIYF
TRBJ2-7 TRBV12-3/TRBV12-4 CASSLEVPGSLAEQYF
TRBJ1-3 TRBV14 CASSQQDFSGNTIYF
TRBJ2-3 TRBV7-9 CASSLAVSGLYTDTQYF
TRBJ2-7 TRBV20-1 CSAPGGGDRVHEQYF
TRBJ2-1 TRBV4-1 CASSHLQGAGNKQFF
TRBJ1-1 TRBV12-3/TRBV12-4 CASRPGANEAEAFF
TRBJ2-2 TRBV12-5 CASVTTDANTGELFF
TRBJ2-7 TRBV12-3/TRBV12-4 CASSIRSGHSYEQYF
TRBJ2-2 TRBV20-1 CSGKGALTTGELFF
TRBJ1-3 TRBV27 CASSNLGGFGNTIYF
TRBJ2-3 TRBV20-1 CSARDALRDSTDTQYF
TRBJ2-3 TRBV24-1 CATSDPQGAGDTQYF
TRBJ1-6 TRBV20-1 CSAGEESYNSPLHF
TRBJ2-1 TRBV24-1 CATSDLRPVGYNEQFF
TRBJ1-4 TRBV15 CATSSEVGFEKLFF
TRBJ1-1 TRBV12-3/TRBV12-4 CASSLRTGAGPEAFF
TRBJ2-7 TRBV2 CASSVRTGTREQYF
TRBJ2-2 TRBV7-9 CASSPPSGLAGTYTGELFF
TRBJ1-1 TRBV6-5 CASSQRGTEAFF
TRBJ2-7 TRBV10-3 CAVGQGTYEQYF
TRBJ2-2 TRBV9 CASSPRLAGNTGELFF
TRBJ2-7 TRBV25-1 CASSELSEQYF
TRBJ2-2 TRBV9 CASTLEGWTGELFF
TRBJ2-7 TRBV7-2 CASSLRTGRAYEQYF
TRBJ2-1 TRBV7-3 CASSADPVSEQFF
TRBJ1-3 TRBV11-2 CASSLVAGSGNTIYF
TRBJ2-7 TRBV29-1 CSVEERATDRSYEQYF
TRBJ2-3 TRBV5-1 CASSPDRNTDTQYF
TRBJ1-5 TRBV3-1 CASSQDREEGQPQHF
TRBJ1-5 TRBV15 CATSDRGDNQPQHF
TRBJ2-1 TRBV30 CAWSKIAGGPYNEQFF
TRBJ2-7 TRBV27 CASSRPSGRGEQYF
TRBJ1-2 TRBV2 CASSRGQGLYGYTF
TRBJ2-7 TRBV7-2 CASSTSGTTYEQYF
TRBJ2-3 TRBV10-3 CAISEYLTPGTSEDTQYF
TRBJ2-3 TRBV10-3 CAISESGADTQYF
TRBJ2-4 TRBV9 CASSVAGGDIQYF
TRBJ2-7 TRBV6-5 CASSYAVSYEQYF
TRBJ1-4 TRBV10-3 CAISGRADEKLFF
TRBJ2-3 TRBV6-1 CAGSSLAGGPRVTDTQYF
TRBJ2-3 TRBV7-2 CASSPRQGGNTDTQYF
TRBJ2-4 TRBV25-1 CASSPSGTGVIVLAKNIQYF
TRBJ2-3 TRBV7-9 CASSLRPTSGAGADTQYF
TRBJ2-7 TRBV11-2 CASSSGYGYYEQYF
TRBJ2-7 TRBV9 CASSAVGGEQYF
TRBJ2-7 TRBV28 CASSFRGIGYEQYF
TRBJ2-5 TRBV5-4 CASSLGLAGETQYF